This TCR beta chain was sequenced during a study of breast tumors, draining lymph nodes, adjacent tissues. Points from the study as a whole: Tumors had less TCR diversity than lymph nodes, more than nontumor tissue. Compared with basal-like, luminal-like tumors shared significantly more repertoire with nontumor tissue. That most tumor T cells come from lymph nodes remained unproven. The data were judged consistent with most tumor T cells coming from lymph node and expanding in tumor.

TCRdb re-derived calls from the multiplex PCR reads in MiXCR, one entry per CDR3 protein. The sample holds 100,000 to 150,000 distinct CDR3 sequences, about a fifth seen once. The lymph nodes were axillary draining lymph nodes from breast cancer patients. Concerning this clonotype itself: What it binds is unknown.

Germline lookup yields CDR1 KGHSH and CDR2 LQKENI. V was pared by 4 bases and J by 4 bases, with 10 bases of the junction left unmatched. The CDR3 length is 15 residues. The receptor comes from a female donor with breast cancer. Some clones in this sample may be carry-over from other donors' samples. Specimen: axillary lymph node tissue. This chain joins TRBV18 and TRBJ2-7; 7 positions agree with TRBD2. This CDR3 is CASSLLADPDYEQYF. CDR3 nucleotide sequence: TGTGCCAGCTCACTTCTAGCGGATCCTGATTACGAGCAGTACTTC.